This TCR beta chain was sequenced in a study of cytomegalovirus exposure and HLA in healthy donors. The PCR ran on 60 Vbeta and 13 Jbeta primers. Repertoires were generated with immunoSEQ multiplex PCR, while TCRdb's copy carries only in-frame clones and drops some. This table holds 75,000 to 100,000 clones, 65% to 80% found once. This clone was observed a handful of times. Its antigen is undetermined. The V end lost 8 bases, the J end lost 8 bases, and 18 bases lay between the germline ends. Germline V lookup: CDR1 MRHNA, CDR2 SNTAGT. The CDR3 contains 14 residues. General study results and limits: For most TCR beta V segments, an earlier analysis put the productive rate at about 87% or about 30% of the time.

Sequencing was done on a sample of PBMCs. The sequence was collected from a woman in her 70s in good health and CMV-seropositive. The rearrangement links TRBV6-4 to TRBJ2-2; D may be TRBD2 (6 bases). CDR3 nucleotides: TGTGCCAGCTGTGTGACCACCGCGGGAGGGGAGCTGTTTTTT. This gives the protein CASCVTTAGGELFF.